Listed here are 29 T cell receptor beta chains from one sample, sequenced in a study of T cell changes during pregnancy in multiple sclerosis. Some clones are missing from TCRdb's copy, which holds only in-frame ones; the method was immunoSEQ multiplex PCR. The table lists approximately 79,000 clones, around 93% of them singletons, with 0.65% to 0.95% in the top ten. The specimen was peripheral blood, collected in the second trimester of pregnancy. The receptors stem from a female donor in good health, enrolled as a control in a pregnancy study.

This chain uses TRBV5-1 with TRBJ2-1; 9 bases fit TRBD1. Germline V gives CDR1 SGHRS, CDR2 YFSETQ. The CDR3 spans 12 residues. The trim removed 5 bases at V and 8 bases at J, leaving 2 bases unmatched. CDR3 residues: CASRWTGDEQFF. CDR3 DNA: TGCGCCAGCAGGTGGACAGGGGATGAGCAGTTCTTC.

The chain couples TRBV5-1 to TRBJ1-1; weak D call: TRBD1 (5 bases). The CDR3 runs to 14 residues. The ends were cut back, 3 bases at V and 4 bases at J, with 13 bases in the middle. Germline V gene data show CDR1 as SGHRS and CDR2 as YFSETQ. The DNA of the CDR3 is TGCGCCAGCAGCTCCCCGGGGGGGGGCACTGAAGCTTTCTTT. It yields the protein CASSSPGGGTEAFF.

This chain links TRBV4-3 with TRBJ1-4; D is perhaps TRBD1 (5 bases). The V gene lost 3 bases and the J gene lost 8 bases, with 16 bases spanning the gap. The CDR3 runs 15 residues. The germline V gene encodes CDR1 LGHNA and CDR2 YSLEER. CDR3 sequence: CASSQTTGFGEKLFF. In nucleotides, the CDR3 is TGCGCCAGCAGCCAGACAACAGGCTTTGGGGAAAAACTGTTTTTT.

In nucleotides, the CDR3 is TGTGCCAGCAGTCGTCTCGCGGGGGCGGATGGCTACACCTTC. As protein: CASSRLAGADGYTF. The genes are TRBV2 and TRBJ1-2; maybe TRBD1 (6 bases). V was shortened by 5 bases and J by 6 bases, with 16 bases between the two germline ends. This CDR3 spans 14 amino acids. Germline V gene data show CDR1 as SNHLY and CDR2 as FYNNEI. The entire variable domain, with the rest obtained from reference TRBV2 and TRBJ1-2, is as follows: EPEVTQTPSHQVTQMGQEVILRCVPISNHLYFYWYRQILGQKVEFLVSFYNNEISEKSEIFDDQFSVERPDGSNFTLKIRSTKLEDSAMYFCASSRLAGADGYTFGSGTRLTVV.

V is TRBV11-2 and J is TRBJ1-2; no clear D gene. This CDR3 region has 15 residues. V was cut by 0 bases and J by 4 bases, with 12 bases left in between. Germline V gene sequence: CDR1 SGHAT, CDR2 FQNNGV. CDR3 in amino acids: CASSLEFSGIYGYTF. The CDR3 nucleotides read TGTGCCAGCAGCTTAGAGTTTTCGGGAATCTATGGCTACACCTTC.

This chain connects TRBV9 to TRBJ1-5; 10 nucleotides align to TRBD1. With V trimmed by 4 bases and J by 0 bases, 13 bases remained unmatched. The CDR3 sequence is 19 residues long. Looked up from germline, CDR1 is SGDLS and CDR2 is YYNGEE. The CDR3 DNA is TGTGCCAGCAGCCCAGAGGGGACAGGGGCCTATCCTAGCAATCAGCCCCAGCATTTT. Its translation is CASSPEGTGAYPSNQPQHF.

The chain recombines TRBV6-5 with TRBJ2-5; weak D call: TRBD1 (5 bases). Between the trimmed V and J ends, which lost 8 bases and 5 bases, there was a span of 18 bases. The CDR3 length is 14 residues. Germline V lookup: CDR1 MNHEY, CDR2 SVGAGI. In nucleotides, the CDR3 is TGTGCCAGCTCCCTTGGGGCTGGTAGGGAGACCCAGTACTTC. Protein: CASSLGAGRETQYF.

The rearrangement uses TRBV4-2 and TRBJ2-3; 11 bases map to TRBD2. V lost 0 bases and J lost 0; bases outside the gene matches: 8. From germline, CDR1 is LGHNA and CDR2 YNFKEQ. This CDR3 spans 19 amino acids. The chain's CDR3 is CASSQDLLAGGPSTDTQYF. DNA for the CDR3: TGTGCCAGCAGCCAAGATCTCCTAGCGGGGGGCCCTAGCACAGATACGCAGTATTTT.

This chain uses TRBV18 with TRBJ1-3, with TRBD1 matching 9 bases. The ends lost 5 bases at V and 1 base at J; junction bases unmatched: 6. Germline values: CDR1 KGHSH, CDR2 LQKENI. This CDR3 is built from 16 residues. The CDR3, as DNA: TGTGCCAGCTCAGAGGACAGGGGCCGTTCTGGAAACACCATATATTTT. Amino acid sequence: CASSEDRGRSGNTIYF.

The V and J genes are TRBV7-9 and TRBJ2-1; 13 bases map to TRBD2. The CDR3 runs to 19 residues. V lost 4 bases and J lost 4; bases outside the gene matches: 13. CDR1 is SEHNR and CDR2 is FQNEAQ in the germline V gene (reference sequence). The CDR3 is CASSSDELAGGPEYNEQFF. CDR3 nucleotides: TGTGCCAGCAGCTCCGATGAACTAGCGGGGGGGCCGGAGTACAATGAGCAGTTCTTC.

This sequence joins TRBV6-5 and TRBJ1-3; D unresolved. Germline CDR1 MNHEY, CDR2 SVGAGI. V dropped 3 bases and J dropped 0 bases, with 9 bases sitting between them. The CDR3 contains 15 residues. The CDR3 reads CASSYFRGSGNTIYF. CDR3 DNA sequence: TGTGCCAGCAGTTATTTTCGAGGCTCTGGAAACACCATATATTTT.

This chain links TRBV11-3 with TRBJ2-2; 7 bases are shared with TRBD2. Germline-derived CDR1 and CDR2 are SGHNT and YENEEA. CDR3 length: 18 amino acids. V lost 3 bases, J lost 4 bases, and 14 bases stayed unmatched. DNA of the CDR3: TGTGCCAGCAGCTTCGCCTTGAGGAGCGGGGACTTCACCGGGGAGCTGTTTTTT. Its protein product is CASSFALRSGDFTGELFF.

The CDR3 spells CSAVQGAGDYGYTF. The CDR3 nucleotides read TGCAGCGCAGTCCAGGGGGCAGGGGACTATGGCTACACCTTC. V gene TRBV29-1 combines with J gene TRBJ1-2; 8 bases are shared with TRBD1. Germline trimming cut 7 bases from V and 3 bases from J; bases unmatched to any gene: 10. Germline CDR1 and CDR2: SQVTM and ANQGSEA. The CDR3 is made up of 14 amino acids.

The chain employs TRBV30 and TRBJ2-1, with 7 bases identical to TRBD2. The germline CDR1 and CDR2 sequences are GTSNPN and SVGIG (reference sequence). Losses at the gene ends were 2 bases for V and 4 bases for J; bases not matched to a gene: 5. The CDR3 consists of 14 residues. The CDR3 protein is CAWSIGRGYNEQFF. The CDR3 DNA is TGTGCCTGGAGTATCGGGCGGGGGTACAATGAGCAGTTCTTC.

J is TRBJ2-7 and V is TRBV11-2; tentatively, D is TRBD1 (5 bases). The V and J ends lost 0 bases and 7 bases respectively, with 16 bases between them. The CDR3 has 15 amino acids. The germline V gene encodes CDR1 SGHAT and CDR2 FQNNGV. The CDR3 loop reads CASSLDGQPSGEQYF. The CDR3 nucleotides are TGTGCCAGCAGCTTAGACGGACAACCTTCTGGAGAGCAGTACTTC.

J is TRBJ1-6 and V is TRBV7-9; D remains ambiguous. Per the germline V gene, CDR1 is SEHNR and CDR2 is FQNEAQ (reference sequence). Trimming left V 1 base short and J 10 bases short, with 17 bases between. The CDR3 has 16 residues. The CDR3 sequence is CASSLDSGATTSPLHF. CDR3 DNA sequence: TGTGCCAGCAGCTTAGATAGCGGCGCAACGACATCACCCCTCCACTTT.

The genes are TRBV15 and TRBJ2-1; a possible D gene is TRBD2 (5 bases). This CDR3 is built from 15 residues. In germline, CDR1 is LNHNV, CDR2 YYDKDF (reference sequence). Between the trimmed V and J ends, which lost 3 bases and 4 bases, there was a span of 13 bases. The CDR3 reads CATSSRMEVYNEQFF. In DNA, the CDR3 is TGTGCCACCAGCAGCCGGATGGAGGTATACAATGAGCAGTTCTTC. The full variable domain, completed using reference TRBV15 and TRBJ2-1, is DAMVIQNPRYQVTQFGKPVTLSCSQTLNHNVMYWYQQKSSQAPKLLFHYYDKDFNNEADTPDNFQSRRPNTSFCFLDIRSPGLGDTAMYLCATSSRMEVYNEQFFGPGTRLTVL.

The DNA of the CDR3 is TGCGCCAGCAGCTTGTGGGCAGGGGGAGGCACAGATACGCAGTATTTT. The encoded protein is CASSLWAGGGTDTQYF. The chain couples TRBV5-1 to TRBJ2-3, with 7 bases fitting TRBD1. CDR1 SGHRS and CDR2 YFSETQ come from the germline V gene. The CDR3 loop spans 16 amino acids. Trimming cost V 1 base and J 1 base; bases outside gene matches: 6.

V gene TRBV4-3 combines with J gene TRBJ1-1; D is uncertain. The germline V and J ends were trimmed by 0 bases and 5 bases, with 10 bases remaining between them. The germline V gene encodes CDR1 LGHNA and CDR2 YSLEER. The CDR3 is made up of 14 amino acids. In DNA, the CDR3 is TGCGCCAGCAGCCAAGACCATCTCGGGACTGAAGCTTTCTTT. As protein: CASSQDHLGTEAFF.

The chain employs TRBV27 and TRBJ2-2, with TRBD1 matching over 7 bases. This CDR3 has 19 residues. The germline V gene has CDR1 MNHEY and CDR2 SMNVEV (reference sequence). V gave up 3 bases and J gave up 1 base; unmatched junction bases: 14. The chain's CDR3 is CASSFDRALIDENTGELFF. The CDR3 DNA sequence: TGTGCCAGCAGTTTTGACAGGGCCCTTATTGATGAGAACACCGGGGAGCTGTTTTTT.

The chain links TRBV10-3 to TRBJ2-4; 9 nucleotides agree with TRBD1. V was clipped by 11 bases and J by 1 base; unmatched bases: 6. CDR1 is ENHRY and CDR2 is SYGVKD in the germline V gene. This CDR3 is built from 14 residues. CDR3 amino acids: CASQGANAKNIQYF. The CDR3 nucleotides are TGTGCCTCACAGGGGGCTAACGCCAAAAACATTCAGTACTTC.

This chain links TRBV6-1 with TRBJ1-5; no clear D gene. V shed 5 bases and J shed 12 bases, with 17 bases lying between them. Germline assignment: CDR1 MNHNS and CDR2 SASEGT. This CDR3 has 13 amino acids. CDR3 region: CASSTNYPPDQHF. CDR3 DNA: TGTGCCAGCAGTACCAACTACCCCCCGGACCAGCATTTT.

The chain carries TRBV9 and TRBJ1-2; weak D call: TRBD1 (5 bases). The CDR3 loop spans 14 amino acids. The V end was cut by 0 bases, the J end by 8 bases, with 14 bases between. The V gene's germline CDR1 is SGDLS and CDR2 YYNGEE. CDR3 protein: CASSVGLGDWGYTF. CDR3 in DNA: TGTGCCAGCAGCGTAGGTTTAGGGGACTGGGGCTACACCTTC.

This sequence joins TRBV7-9 and TRBJ1-2, with D possibly matching TRBD1 (5 bases). Germline V CDR1 and CDR2: SEHNR, FQNEAQ (reference sequence). V shed 1 base and J shed 4 bases, with 13 bases lying between them. The CDR3 spans 15 residues. CDR3 amino acids: CASSLEGRATYGYTF. The CDR3 DNA follows: TGTGCCAGCAGCTTAGAGGGCAGGGCGACCTATGGCTACACCTTC.

The J gene is TRBJ2-2, the V gene TRBV5-5; TRBD1 agrees at 8 bases. CDR3 length: 17 amino acids. V lost 0 bases and J lost 1; bases outside the gene matches: 5. Germline values: CDR1 SGHKS, CDR2 YYEKEE (reference sequence). CDR3 in amino acids: CASSLGPGTGNTGELFF. CDR3 DNA: TGTGCCAGCAGCTTGGGTCCCGGGACAGGGAACACCGGGGAGCTGTTTTTT.

This clone occurred a few times. The V call is TRBV30, the J call TRBJ1-1, with D perhaps TRBD1 (6 bases). The V gene's germline CDR1 is GTSNPN and CDR2 SVGIG (reference sequence). The CDR3 length is 14 residues. Trimming left V 2 bases short and J 3 bases short, with 13 bases between. The CDR3 bases are TGTGCCTGGAGTTTCGGGACACTGGACACTGAAGCTTTCTTT. Its protein is CAWSFGTLDTEAFF.

The chain joins TRBV19 to TRBJ2-7; TRBD2 matches 7 bases. The CDR3 covers 14 residues. Germline values: CDR1 LNHDA, CDR2 SQIVND (reference sequence). Trimming at V came to 3 bases and at J to 6 bases, leaving 8 bases not matched to a gene. CDR3 sequence: CASSISASGFEQYF. The DNA of the CDR3 is TGTGCCAGTAGTATCTCGGCTAGCGGTTTCGAGCAGTACTTC. The variable domain in full, completed from reference TRBV19 and TRBJ2-7, reads DGGITQSPKYLFRKEGQNVTLSCEQNLNHDAMYWYRQDPGQGLRLIYYSQIVNDFQKGDIAEGYSVSREKKESFPLTVTSAQKNPTAFYLCASSISASGFEQYFGPGTRLTVT.

The chain employs TRBV6-5 and TRBJ1-2, with D uncertain. The V end was cut by 6 bases, the J end by 7 bases, with 15 bases between. Germline-derived CDR1 and CDR2 are MNHEY and SVGAGI. The CDR3 is 13 amino acids. The chain's CDR3 is CASRGFSGAGYTF. As DNA, the CDR3 is TGTGCCAGCAGGGGCTTCTCAGGCGCTGGCTACACCTTC.

The J gene is TRBJ1-2, the V gene TRBV2, with 9 bases that match TRBD1. The J segment lost 3 bases and the V segment lost 3 bases, leaving 8 bases of the junction unmatched. The CDR3 sequence is 16 residues long. Germline lookup yields CDR1 SNHLY and CDR2 FYNNEI. The CDR3 reads CASSENRGLSYYGYTF. Written as DNA, the CDR3 is TGTGCCAGCAGTGAGAACAGGGGGCTGAGCTACTATGGCTACACCTTC.